The source of this TCR beta chain is a study of T-cell reconstitution after alpha-beta-depleted transplantation in children. Unique molecular identifiers were incorporated when the TCRbeta library was constructed. MiXCR, applied by TCRdb to the PCR reads, yields one record per CDR3 protein. Of roughly 790,000 distinct CDR3 sequences detected, about 15% appear once; the ten largest clones hold about 5%. This clonotype was seen more than once but under ten times. No antigen is known for it. The study's findings and limits: At the one-year point after transplant, T-cell counts and TCRbeta diversity were found to come mostly from T cells that had been newly produced. Where alpha-beta T cells came from about two months after transplant was reportedly several hundred expanded graft clones. The high TCRbeta diversity at day 60 in some patients came from surviving recipient T cells and thymic progenitors.

Germline V gene data show CDR1 as MNHEY and CDR2 as SMNVEV (reference sequence). Trimming removed 2 bases from V and 4 bases from J, with 11 bases in between. The CDR3 contains 14 residues. V and J are TRBV27 and TRBJ1-2; D may be TRBD1 (6 bases). Specimen: PBMCs, mostly from graft donor cells, collected 360 days after TCRalphabeta/CD19-depleted stem cell transplant. The source of this sequence is a male patient under 18 who had a stem cell transplant for acute lymphoblastic leukemia, so the T cells may come from the graft donor. DNA for the CDR3: TGTGCCAGCAGTTTAGCAGGGGCTAGCTATGGCTACACCTTC. Encoded protein: CASSLAGASYGYTF.